This T cell receptor beta chain was sequenced in a study of T-cell memory formation after mild COVID-19 (dated by TCRdb to the early 2020s). Describing the broader study: TCR sequence clusters from the two donors were largely donor specific. Two young, previously healthy adult volunteers made up the cohort, one male and one female. In a couple of donors, T-cell clones that expanded and contracted after mild COVID-19 were followed by sequencing TCRalpha and TCRbeta repertoires longitudinally. The research as a whole found: The second-wave clones that peaked on day 37 were not confirmed to be SARS-CoV-2 specific. Some responding clones were detected in pre-infection memory, which suggested that pre-existing cross-reactive memory T cells had joined the SARS-CoV-2 response. Clones that contracted from day 15 to 85 showed balanced CD4/CD8 phenotypes, whereas a second wave of clones that expanded from day 15 to 37 leaned towards CD4+. Only two mild cases were covered by the study, and larger cohorts that include severe cases with pre-infection samples were considered necessary. Contracting CD4+ clones turned up mainly in the CM and EM memory subsets, whereas EMRA was where CD8+ clones were enriched.

Sequencing was carried out with an Illumina NovaSeq 6000. Using 5'RACE with constant-segment primers, TCRalpha and TCRbeta cDNA libraries were constructed, with sample barcodes and unique molecular identifiers added in the process. Trizol reagent was used to extract RNA from every sample. Amplification of the libraries took two PCR steps, and the second step added a second sample barcode plus Illumina TruSeq adapters. Libraries were sequenced on an Illumina NovaSeq with 2 x 150 bp paired-end reads. As for the original processing: The reads were demultiplexed and collapsed into UMI-guided consensus sequences using migec v1.2.7. With mixcr v2.1.11, UMI consensuses were aligned to TRA and TRB V and J templates and assembled into clonotypes. A clonotype was counted as expanded or contracted only when both edgeR and NoisET called the clonotype significant, with the noise models trained on biological replicates. For edgeR calls, a false discovery rate-adjusted p below 0.01 and a log2 fold-change threshold of 1 were applied. As an exploratory analysis of dynamics, max-normalized trajectories of the 1000 most abundant clonotypes were examined with PCA combined with hierarchical clustering. Each responding clone was given a CD4 or CD8 phenotype based on the CD4+ and CD8+ repertoires, which had been sequenced separately. TCRdb reprocessed the public reads (quality trimming at Q25 with fastp, clone calling with MiXCR) and kept in-frame beta chains. For every CDR3 protein sequence, its rows merge into one entry that carries the most common genes and DNA. TCRdb assigned the V and J calls; the authors' analysis was not used. The sample contains hundreds of thousands of distinct CDR3 sequences, 15% to 20% of them found a single time. Under 25% of the sample is in the top ten clones.

The CDR3 starts with the cysteine, ends with the phenylalanine, and has 18 residues. CDR3 DNA only is kept here, 54 bases in frame from base 1. Per the germline V gene, SGHTA is the CDR1 and FQGNSA is the CDR2. Germline trimming: 7 bases from V, 0 bases from J; junction bases outside gene matches: 14. Ficoll-Paque density gradient centrifugation was used to isolate PBMCs. With respect to this clonotype: Its antigen remains undetermined. Base qualities are not recorded, but no much larger clone differs from it by a single base.

The chain is encoded by TRBV7-2 joined to TRBJ2-3; the junction holds 9 bases that match TRBD2. Sequencing was done on a sample of PBMCs or a T cell subset sorted from them (not recorded which). The clonotype was recovered from a man aged 18 to 29 who had mild COVID-19 (a few samples of this study predate the infection). The sample titles of this study are shuffled in the database, so cell type and time point are left out; the donor was told from shared clones. The DNA is TGTGCCAGCACCCCCCCCCGGGGACTAGCACTAAGCACAGATACGCAGTATTTT. Translated, it gives CASTPPRGLALSTDTQYF.